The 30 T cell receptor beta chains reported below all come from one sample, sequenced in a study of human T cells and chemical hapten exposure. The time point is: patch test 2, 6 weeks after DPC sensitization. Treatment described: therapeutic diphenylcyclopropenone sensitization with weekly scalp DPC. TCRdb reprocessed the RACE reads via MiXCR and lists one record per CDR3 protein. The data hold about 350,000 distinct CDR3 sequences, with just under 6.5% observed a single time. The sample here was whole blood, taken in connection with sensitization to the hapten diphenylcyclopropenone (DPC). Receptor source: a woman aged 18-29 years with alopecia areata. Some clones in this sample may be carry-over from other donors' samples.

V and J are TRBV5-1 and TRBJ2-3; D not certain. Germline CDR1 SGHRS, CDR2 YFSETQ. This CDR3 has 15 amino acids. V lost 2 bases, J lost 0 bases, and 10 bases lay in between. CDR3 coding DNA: TGCGCCAGCAGCTTCCCGCTACCGAGCACAGATACGCAGTATTTT. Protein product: CASSFPLPSTDTQYF.

The CDR3: CASSPPGTGVSGNTIYF. The DNA for the CDR3 is TGTGCCAGCTCACCTCCCGGGACAGGGGTCTCTGGAAACACCATATATTTT. This rearrangement joins TRBV18 to TRBJ1-3, with 10 nucleotides matching TRBD1. V gave up 3 bases and J gave up 0 bases; unmatched junction bases: 5. Germline values: CDR1 KGHSH, CDR2 LQKENI. The CDR3 loop spans 17 amino acids.

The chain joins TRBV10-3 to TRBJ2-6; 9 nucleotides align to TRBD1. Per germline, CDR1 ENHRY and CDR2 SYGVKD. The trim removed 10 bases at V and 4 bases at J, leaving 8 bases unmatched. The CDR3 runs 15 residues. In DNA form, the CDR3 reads TGTGCCACCCGGACAGGGGAGACCGGGGCCAACGTCCTGACTTTC. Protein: CATRTGETGANVLTF.

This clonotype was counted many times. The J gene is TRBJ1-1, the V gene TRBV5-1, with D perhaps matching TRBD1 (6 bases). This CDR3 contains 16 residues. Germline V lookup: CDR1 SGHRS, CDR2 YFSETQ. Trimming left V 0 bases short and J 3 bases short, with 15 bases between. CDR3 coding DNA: TGCGCCAGCAGCTTGGCAGGGGAGGTCTTGGACACTGAAGCTTTCTTT. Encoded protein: CASSLAGEVLDTEAFF.

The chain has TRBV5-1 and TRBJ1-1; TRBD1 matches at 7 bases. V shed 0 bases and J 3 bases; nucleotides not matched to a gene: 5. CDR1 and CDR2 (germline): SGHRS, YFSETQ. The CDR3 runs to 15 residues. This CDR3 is CASSLAYRGHTEAFF. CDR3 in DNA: TGCGCCAGCAGCTTGGCGTACAGGGGCCACACTGAAGCTTTCTTT.

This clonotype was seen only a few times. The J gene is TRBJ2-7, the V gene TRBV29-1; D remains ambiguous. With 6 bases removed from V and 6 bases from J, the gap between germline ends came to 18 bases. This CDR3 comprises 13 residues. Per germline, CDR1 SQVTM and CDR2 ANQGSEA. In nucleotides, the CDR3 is TGCAGCGTAACTTACGGTCCTCGAACCGAGCAGTACTTC. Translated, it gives CSVTYGPRTEQYF.

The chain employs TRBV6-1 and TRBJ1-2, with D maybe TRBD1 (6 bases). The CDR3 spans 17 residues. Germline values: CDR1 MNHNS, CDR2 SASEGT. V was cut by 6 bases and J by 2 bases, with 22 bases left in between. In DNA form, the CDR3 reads TGTGCCAGCAGCGAATACACCGGGACAATCGTCAACTATGGCTACACCTTC. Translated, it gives CASSEYTGTIVNYGYTF.

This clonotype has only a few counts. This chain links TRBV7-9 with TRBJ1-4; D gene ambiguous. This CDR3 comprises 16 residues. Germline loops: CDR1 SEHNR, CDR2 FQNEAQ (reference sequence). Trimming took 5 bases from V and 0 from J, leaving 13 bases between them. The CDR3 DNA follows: TGTGCCAGCAGCGCCGACCGACGGTCAACTAATGAAAAACTGTTTTTT. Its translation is CASSADRRSTNEKLFF.

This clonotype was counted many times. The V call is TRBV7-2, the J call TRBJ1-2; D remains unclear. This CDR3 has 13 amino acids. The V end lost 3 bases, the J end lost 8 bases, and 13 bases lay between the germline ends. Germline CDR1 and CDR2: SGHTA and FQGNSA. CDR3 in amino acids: CASSFGGVGGYTF. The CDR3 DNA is TGTGCCAGCAGCTTTGGCGGAGTGGGGGGCTACACCTTC.

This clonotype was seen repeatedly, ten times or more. The CDR3 sequence is CASSKDRAETQYF. The CDR3 region has the DNA TGTGCCAGCAGCAAGGACAGGGCAGAGACCCAGTACTTC. The rearrangement links TRBV7-2 to TRBJ2-5; 8 bases agree with TRBD1. The J segment lost 4 bases and the V segment lost 5 bases, leaving 3 bases of the junction unmatched. The germline gives CDR1 SGHTA, CDR2 FQGNSA. The CDR3 sequence is 13 residues long.

The CDR3, as DNA: TGTGCCAGCAGTGAAGCTCTAGGAGGTTATCAGCCCCAGCATTTT. This codes for CASSEALGGYQPQHF. The chain has TRBV2 and TRBJ1-5; D is unresolved. CDR3 length: 15 residues. Germline CDR1 is SNHLY and CDR2 is FYNNEI. V gave up 0 bases and J gave up 5 bases, with 11 bases separating them.

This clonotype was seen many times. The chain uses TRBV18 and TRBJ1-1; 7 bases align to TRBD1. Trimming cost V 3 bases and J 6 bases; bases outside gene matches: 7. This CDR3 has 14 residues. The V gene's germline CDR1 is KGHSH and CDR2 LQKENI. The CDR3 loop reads CASSPPAGGAEAFF. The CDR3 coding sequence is TGTGCCAGCTCACCTCCCGCAGGGGGGGCTGAAGCTTTCTTT.

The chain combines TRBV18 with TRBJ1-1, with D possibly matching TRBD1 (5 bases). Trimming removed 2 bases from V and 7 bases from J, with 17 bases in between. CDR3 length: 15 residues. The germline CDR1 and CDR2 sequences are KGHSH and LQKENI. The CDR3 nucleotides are TGTGCCAGCTCACCAACGCCAGGGACCGGGGGTGAAGCTTTCTTT. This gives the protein CASSPTPGTGGEAFF.

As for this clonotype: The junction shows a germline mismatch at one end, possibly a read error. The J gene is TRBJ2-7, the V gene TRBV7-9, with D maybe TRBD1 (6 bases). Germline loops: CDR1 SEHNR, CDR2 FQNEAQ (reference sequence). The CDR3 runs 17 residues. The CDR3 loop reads CASSLSGGRGDGSEQCF. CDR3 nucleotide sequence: TGTGCCAGCAGCTTAAGTGGGGGCCGAGGCGATGGGAGCGAGCAGTGCTTC.

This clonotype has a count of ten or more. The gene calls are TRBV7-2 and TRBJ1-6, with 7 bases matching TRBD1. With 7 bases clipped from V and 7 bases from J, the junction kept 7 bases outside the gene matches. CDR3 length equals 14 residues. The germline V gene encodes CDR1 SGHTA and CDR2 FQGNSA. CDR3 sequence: CASKWGTANSPLHF. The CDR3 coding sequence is TGTGCCAGCAAGTGGGGGACAGCCAATTCACCCCTCCACTTT.

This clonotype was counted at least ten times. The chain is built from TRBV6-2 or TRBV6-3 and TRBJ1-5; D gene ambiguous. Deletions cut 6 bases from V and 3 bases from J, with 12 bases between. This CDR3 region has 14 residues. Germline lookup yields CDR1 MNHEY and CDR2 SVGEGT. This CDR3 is CASRPGQFNQPQHF. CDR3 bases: TGTGCCAGCAGGCCCGGGCAATTCAATCAGCCCCAGCATTTT.

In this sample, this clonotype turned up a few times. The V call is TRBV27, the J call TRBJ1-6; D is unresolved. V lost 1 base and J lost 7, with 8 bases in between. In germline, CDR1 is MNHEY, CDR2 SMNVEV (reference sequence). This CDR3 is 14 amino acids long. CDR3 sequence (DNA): TGTGCCAGCAGTTTATTCGACATGAATTCACCCCTCCACTTT. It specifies CASSLFDMNSPLHF.

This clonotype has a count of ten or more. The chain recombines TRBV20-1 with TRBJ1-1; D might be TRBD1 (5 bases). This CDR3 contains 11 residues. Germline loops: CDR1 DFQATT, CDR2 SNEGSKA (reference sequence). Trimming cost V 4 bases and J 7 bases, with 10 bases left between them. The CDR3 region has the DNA TGCAGTGCTATAAGACAGCTTGAAGCTTTCTTT. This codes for CSAIRQLEAFF.

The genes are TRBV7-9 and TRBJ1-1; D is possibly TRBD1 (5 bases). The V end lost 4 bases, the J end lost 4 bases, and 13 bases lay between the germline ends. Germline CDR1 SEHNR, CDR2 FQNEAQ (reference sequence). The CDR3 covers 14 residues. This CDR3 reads CASSSPAGATEAFF. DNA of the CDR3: TGTGCCAGCAGCTCACCCGCCGGGGCCACTGAAGCTTTCTTT.

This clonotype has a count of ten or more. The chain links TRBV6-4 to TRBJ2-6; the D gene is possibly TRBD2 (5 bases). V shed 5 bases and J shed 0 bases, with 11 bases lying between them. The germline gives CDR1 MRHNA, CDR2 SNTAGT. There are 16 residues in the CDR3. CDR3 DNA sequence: TGTGCCAGCAGTCAGGACGGGAACTCTGGGGCCAACGTCCTGACTTTC. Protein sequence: CASSQDGNSGANVLTF.

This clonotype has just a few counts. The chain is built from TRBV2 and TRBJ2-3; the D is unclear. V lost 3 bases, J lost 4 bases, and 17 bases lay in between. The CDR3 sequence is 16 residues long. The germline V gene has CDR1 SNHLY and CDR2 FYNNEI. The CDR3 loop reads CASSDQVRQIADTQYF. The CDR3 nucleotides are TGTGCCAGCAGTGATCAAGTACGGCAGATAGCAGATACGCAGTATTTT.

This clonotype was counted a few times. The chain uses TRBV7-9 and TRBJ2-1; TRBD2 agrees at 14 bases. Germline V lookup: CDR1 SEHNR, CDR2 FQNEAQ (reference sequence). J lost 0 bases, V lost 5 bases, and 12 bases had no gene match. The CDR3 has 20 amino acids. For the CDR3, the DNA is TGTGCCAGCAGCATAACGGGACTAGCGGGGGCCAAAAGCTCCTACAATGAGCAGTTCTTC. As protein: CASSITGLAGAKSSYNEQFF.

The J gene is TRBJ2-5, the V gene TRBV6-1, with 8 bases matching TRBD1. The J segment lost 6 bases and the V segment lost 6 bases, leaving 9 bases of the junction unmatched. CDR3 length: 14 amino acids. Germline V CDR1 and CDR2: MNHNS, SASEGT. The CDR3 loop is CASRGQAKGQTQYF. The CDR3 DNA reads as TGTGCCAGCAGGGGACAGGCCAAGGGCCAGACCCAGTACTTC.

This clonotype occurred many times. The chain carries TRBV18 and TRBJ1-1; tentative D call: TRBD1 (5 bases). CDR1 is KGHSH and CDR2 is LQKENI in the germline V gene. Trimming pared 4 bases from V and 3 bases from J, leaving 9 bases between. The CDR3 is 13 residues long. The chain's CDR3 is CASSQLRDTEAFF. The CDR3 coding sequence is TGTGCCAGCTCACAACTCAGGGACACTGAAGCTTTCTTT.

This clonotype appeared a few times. The CDR3 loop reads CASSPGLAGGLTYEQYF. CDR3 bases: TGCGCCAGCAGCCCCGGACTAGCGGGGGGCCTGACCTACGAGCAGTACTTC. This rearrangement joins TRBV4-1 to TRBJ2-7; 14 positions agree with TRBD2. The CDR3 is 17 amino acids. The trim removed 4 bases at V and 2 bases at J, leaving 7 bases unmatched. Germline V gives CDR1 MGHRA, CDR2 YSYEKL.

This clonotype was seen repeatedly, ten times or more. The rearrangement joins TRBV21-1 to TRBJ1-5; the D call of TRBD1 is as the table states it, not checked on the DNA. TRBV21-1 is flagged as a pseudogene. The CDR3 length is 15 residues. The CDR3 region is CASSKVGDSNQPQHF. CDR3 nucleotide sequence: TGTGCCAGCAGCAAAGTGGGGGATAGCAATCAGCCCCAGCATTTT.

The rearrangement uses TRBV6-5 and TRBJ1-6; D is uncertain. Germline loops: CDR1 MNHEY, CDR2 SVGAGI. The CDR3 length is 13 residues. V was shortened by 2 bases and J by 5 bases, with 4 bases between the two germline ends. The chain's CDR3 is CASSYGNNSPLHF. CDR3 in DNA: TGTGCCAGCAGTTACGGGAATAATTCACCCCTCCACTTT.

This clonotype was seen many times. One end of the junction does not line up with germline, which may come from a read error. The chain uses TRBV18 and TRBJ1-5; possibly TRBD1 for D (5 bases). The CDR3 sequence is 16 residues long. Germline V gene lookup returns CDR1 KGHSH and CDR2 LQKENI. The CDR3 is CASSPGRRNSNQPQQF. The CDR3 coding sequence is TGTGCCAGCTCACCGGGACGGAGAAATAGCAATCAGCCCCAGCAATTT.

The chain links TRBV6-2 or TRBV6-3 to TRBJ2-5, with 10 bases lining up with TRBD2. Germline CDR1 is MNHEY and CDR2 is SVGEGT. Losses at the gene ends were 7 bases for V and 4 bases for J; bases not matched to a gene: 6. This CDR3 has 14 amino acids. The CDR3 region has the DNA TGTGCCAGCACCACGGTAGCGGGGGGAGAGACCCAGTACTTC. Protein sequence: CASTTVAGGETQYF.

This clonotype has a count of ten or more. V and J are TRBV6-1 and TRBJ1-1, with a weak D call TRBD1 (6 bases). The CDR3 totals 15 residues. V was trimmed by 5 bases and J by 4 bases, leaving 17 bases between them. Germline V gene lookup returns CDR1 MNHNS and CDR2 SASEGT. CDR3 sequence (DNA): TGTGCCAGCAGTCAAGGGGGGGAATTTGGCACTGAAGCTTTCTTT. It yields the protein CASSQGGEFGTEAFF.